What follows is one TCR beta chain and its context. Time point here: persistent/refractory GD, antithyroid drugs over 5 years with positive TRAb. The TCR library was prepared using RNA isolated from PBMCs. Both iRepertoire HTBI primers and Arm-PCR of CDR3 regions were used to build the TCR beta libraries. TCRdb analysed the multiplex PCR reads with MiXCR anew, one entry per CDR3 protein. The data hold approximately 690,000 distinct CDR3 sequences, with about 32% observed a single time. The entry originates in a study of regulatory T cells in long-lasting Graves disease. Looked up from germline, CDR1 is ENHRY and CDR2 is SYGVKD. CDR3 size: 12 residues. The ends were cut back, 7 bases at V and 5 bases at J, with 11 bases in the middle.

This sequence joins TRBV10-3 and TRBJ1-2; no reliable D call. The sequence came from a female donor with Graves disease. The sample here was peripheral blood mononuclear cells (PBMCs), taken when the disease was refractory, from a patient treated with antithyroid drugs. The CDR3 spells CAITGSGYGYTF. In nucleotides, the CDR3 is TGTGCCATCACAGGATCCGGTTATGGCTACACCTTC.